The 13 T cell receptor beta chains below were found in one sample sequenced in a study of blood T cell repertoires in COVID-19. The method was immunoSEQ multiplex PCR; TCRdb's version includes in-frame clones alone and lacks a portion of them. Counted here are 240,000 or so clones, about 86% occurring once; the ten biggest clones make up more than 2.5%. Input material: peripheral blood. The source is a woman aged 25-40 years who had recovered from COVID-19.

This chain joins TRBV19 and TRBJ1-2; D is unresolved. Deletions cut 3 bases from V and 4 bases from J, with 12 bases between. Germline CDR1 reads LNHDA; CDR2 reads SQIVND (reference sequence). CDR3 length: 14 residues. Here the CDR3 DNA reads TGTGCCAGTAGTATGAGGGCCTCGACCTATGGCTACACCTTC. Amino acids: CASSMRASTYGYTF.

The V gene is TRBV7-9, the J gene TRBJ2-2; 8 positions agree with TRBD2. The germline V gene has CDR1 SEHNR and CDR2 FQNEAQ (reference sequence). This CDR3 has 17 amino acids. J gave up 7 bases and V 4 bases, and 14 bases lay outside the gene matches. The CDR3 nucleotides read TGTGCCAGCAGCTCGACTAGCGCAGAAAGCTTGATCGGGGAGCTGTTTTTT. Protein sequence: CASSSTSAESLIGELFF.

V usage is TRBV29-1 and J usage is TRBJ2-3, with 8 bases fitting TRBD2. The CDR3 loop spans 16 amino acids. Germline V gene lookup returns CDR1 SQVTM and CDR2 ANQGSEA. With 5 bases clipped from V and 1 base from J, the junction kept 11 bases outside the gene matches. DNA for the CDR3: TGCAGCGTTCCCCCTAGGAGCGGGGGCCGCACAGATACGCAGTATTTT. Its translation is CSVPPRSGGRTDTQYF.

The chain has TRBV19 and TRBJ1-5, with unresolved D. The germline V and J ends were trimmed by 7 bases and 2 bases, with 12 bases remaining between them. CDR3 length: 14 residues. CDR1 LNHDA and CDR2 SQIVND come from the germline V gene (reference sequence). The CDR3 coding sequence is TGTGCCAGTAAGACCCAGAGGGGCAATCAGCCCCAGCATTTT. Protein: CASKTQRGNQPQHF.

This clone has ten or more counts. The chain is built from TRBV4-1 and TRBJ1-2; D gene ambiguous. Deletions cut 0 bases from V and 4 bases from J, with 9 bases between. Looked up from germline, CDR1 is MGHRA and CDR2 is YSYEKL. There are 14 residues in the CDR3. The CDR3 nucleotides are TGCGCCAGCAGCCAAGATTCCACAGTCTATGGCTACACCTTC. It specifies CASSQDSTVYGYTF.

The chain recombines TRBV7-6 with TRBJ2-7; TRBD1 aligns across 8 bases. This CDR3 is 15 amino acids long. V lost 5 bases, J lost 5 bases, and 11 bases stayed unmatched. Germline V gene sequence: CDR1 SGHVS, CDR2 FNYEAQ. The CDR3 bases are TGTGCCAGCAGCCGAGGCGGTAGGACAGGGAACGAGCAGTACTTC. Amino acid sequence: CASSRGGRTGNEQYF.

The chain links TRBV25-1 to TRBJ2-2; 11 bases are a match to TRBD1. This CDR3 is 16 amino acids long. Trimming took 4 bases from V and 5 from J; bases not matched to a gene: 6. Germline CDR1 is MGHDK and CDR2 is SYGVNS. The CDR3 nucleotides read TGTGCCAGCAGTGGGGACAGGGGGGTGCGGACCGGGGAGCTGTTTTTT. Its translation: CASSGDRGVRTGELFF.

The rearrangement joins TRBV10-1 to TRBJ2-3; 8 bases map to TRBD1. J lost 3 bases, V lost 4 bases, and 6 bases had no gene match. This CDR3 is built from 15 residues. The germline CDR1 and CDR2 sequences are WNHNN and SYGVQD (reference sequence). The CDR3 bases are TGCGCCAGCAGTGGACAGGGGCTTTCGACAGATACGCAGTATTTT. Its protein product is CASSGQGLSTDTQYF.

The chain links TRBV7-9 to TRBJ1-6; D unclear. The V gene lost 1 base and the J gene lost 6 bases, with 7 bases spanning the gap. The V gene's germline CDR1 is SEHNR and CDR2 FQNEAQ (reference sequence). The CDR3 runs to 14 residues. CDR3 DNA: TGTGCCAGCAGCTTAGAGGCGGCTAATTCACCCCTCCACTTT. Translated, it gives CASSLEAANSPLHF.

This chain connects TRBV5-4 to TRBJ2-2; TRBD2 agrees at 11 bases. The CDR3 consists of 15 residues. V lost 2 bases and J lost 4; bases outside the gene matches: 1. Germline CDR1 is SGHNT and CDR2 is YYREEE (reference sequence). This CDR3 reads CASSFSGGGTGELFF. The CDR3 nucleotides are TGTGCCAGCAGCTTTAGCGGGGGGGGCACCGGGGAGCTGTTTTTT.

This rearrangement joins TRBV7-3 to TRBJ2-2; 11 nucleotides align to TRBD2. Germline V lookup: CDR1 SGHTA, CDR2 FQGTGA. Germline trimming cut 5 bases from V and 5 bases from J; bases unmatched to any gene: 7. This CDR3 spans 16 amino acids. The CDR3 coding sequence is TGTGCCAGCAGCGGGTGGGGGACTAGCGGAACCGGGGAGCTGTTTTTT. Its protein is CASSGWGTSGTGELFF.

This clone was seen a handful of times. The chain couples TRBV28 to TRBJ1-3; perhaps TRBD1 as D (5 bases). The CDR3 consists of 17 residues. The germline gives CDR1 MDHEN, CDR2 SYDVKM. V gave up 6 bases and J gave up 0 bases, with 18 bases separating them. The chain's CDR3 is CASSPPRGGPSGNTIYF. The CDR3 region has the DNA TGTGCCAGCAGCCCCCCCCGGGGGGGACCCTCTGGAAACACCATATATTTT.

The chain employs TRBV7-8 and TRBJ2-1, with a tentative D call TRBD2 (5 bases). Deletions cut 5 bases from V and 13 bases from J, with 12 bases between. Germline V gene data show CDR1 as SGHVS and CDR2 as FQNEAQ. The CDR3 contains 11 residues. The chain's CDR3 is CASSLTSFQFF. As DNA, the CDR3 is TGTGCCAGCAGCCTTACTAGTTTCCAGTTCTTC.